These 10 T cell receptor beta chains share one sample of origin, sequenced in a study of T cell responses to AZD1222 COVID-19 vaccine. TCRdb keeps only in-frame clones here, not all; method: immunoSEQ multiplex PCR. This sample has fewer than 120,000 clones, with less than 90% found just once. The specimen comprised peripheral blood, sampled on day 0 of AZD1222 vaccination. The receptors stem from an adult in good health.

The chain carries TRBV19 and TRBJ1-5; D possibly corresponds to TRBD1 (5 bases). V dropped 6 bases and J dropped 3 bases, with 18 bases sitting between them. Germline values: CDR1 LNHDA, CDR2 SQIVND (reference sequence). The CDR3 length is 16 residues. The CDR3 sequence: CASSTGGWRVNQPQHF. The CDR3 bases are TGTGCCAGTAGCACCGGGGGGTGGAGGGTCAATCAGCCCCAGCATTTT. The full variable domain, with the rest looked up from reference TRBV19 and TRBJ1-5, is DGGITQSPKYLFRKEGQNVTLSCEQNLNHDAMYWYRQDPGQGLRLIYYSQIVNDFQKGDIAEGYSVSREKKESFPLTVTSAQKNPTAFYLCASSTGGWRVNQPQHFGDGTRLSIL.

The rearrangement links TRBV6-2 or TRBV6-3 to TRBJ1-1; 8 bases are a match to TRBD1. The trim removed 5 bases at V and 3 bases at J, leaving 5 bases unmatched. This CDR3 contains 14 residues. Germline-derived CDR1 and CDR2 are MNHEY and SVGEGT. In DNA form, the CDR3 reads TGTGCCAGCAGTAGGCAGGGGGCGGACACTGAAGCTTTCTTT. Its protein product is CASSRQGADTEAFF.

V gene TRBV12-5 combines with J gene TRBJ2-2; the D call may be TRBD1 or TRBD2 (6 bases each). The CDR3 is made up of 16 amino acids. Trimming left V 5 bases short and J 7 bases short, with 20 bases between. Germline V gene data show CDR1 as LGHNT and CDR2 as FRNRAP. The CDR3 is CASGPPLQGGGGELFF. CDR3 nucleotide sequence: TGTGCTAGTGGTCCGCCGTTACAGGGAGGAGGCGGGGAGCTGTTTTTT.

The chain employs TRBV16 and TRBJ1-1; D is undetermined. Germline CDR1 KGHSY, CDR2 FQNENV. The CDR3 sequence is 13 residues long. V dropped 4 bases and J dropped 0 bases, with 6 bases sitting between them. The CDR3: CASSPVVNTEAFF. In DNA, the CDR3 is TGTGCCAGCAGCCCCGTGGTGAACACTGAAGCTTTCTTT.

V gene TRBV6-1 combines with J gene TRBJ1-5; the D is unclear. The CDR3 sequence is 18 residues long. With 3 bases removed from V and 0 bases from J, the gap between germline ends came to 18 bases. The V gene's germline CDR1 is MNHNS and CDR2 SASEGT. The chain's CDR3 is CASSDRLGGLNSNQPQHF. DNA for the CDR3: TGTGCCAGCAGTGACCGATTGGGCGGACTAAATAGCAATCAGCCCCAGCATTTT.

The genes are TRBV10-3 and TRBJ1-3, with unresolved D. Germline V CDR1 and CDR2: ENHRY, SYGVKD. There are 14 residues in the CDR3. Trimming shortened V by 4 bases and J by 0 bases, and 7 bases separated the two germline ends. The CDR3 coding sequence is TGTGCCATCAGTGGACCGAGCTCTGGAAACACCATATATTTT. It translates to CAISGPSSGNTIYF.

Here the CDR3 reads CASSPAGVVNYGYTF. The CDR3 DNA reads TGTGCCAGTTCACCCGCGGGGGTGGTTAACTATGGCTACACCTTC. This chain links TRBV27 with TRBJ1-2, with D tentatively TRBD1 (5 bases). The germline gives CDR1 MNHEY, CDR2 SMNVEV (reference sequence). The CDR3 is 15 residues long. V dropped 9 bases and J dropped 1 base, with 18 bases sitting between them.

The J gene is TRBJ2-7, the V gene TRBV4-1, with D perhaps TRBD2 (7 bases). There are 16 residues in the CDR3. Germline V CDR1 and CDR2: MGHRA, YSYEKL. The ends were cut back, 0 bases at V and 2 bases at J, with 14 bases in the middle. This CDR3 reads CASSQDREGGTYEQYF. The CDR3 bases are TGCGCCAGCAGCCAAGATAGGGAGGGGGGTACCTACGAGCAGTACTTC.

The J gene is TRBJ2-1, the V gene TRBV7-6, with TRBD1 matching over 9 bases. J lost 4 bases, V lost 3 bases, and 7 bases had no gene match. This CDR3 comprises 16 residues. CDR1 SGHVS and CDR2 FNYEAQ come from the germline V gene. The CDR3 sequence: CASSLPFDRGYNEQFF. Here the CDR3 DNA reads TGTGCCAGCAGCTTGCCCTTTGACAGGGGGTACAATGAGCAGTTCTTC.

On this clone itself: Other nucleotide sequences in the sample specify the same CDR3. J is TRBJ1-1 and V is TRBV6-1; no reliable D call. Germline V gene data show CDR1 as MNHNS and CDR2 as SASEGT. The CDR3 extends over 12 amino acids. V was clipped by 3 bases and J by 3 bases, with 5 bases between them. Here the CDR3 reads CASSERDTEAFF. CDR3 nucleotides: TGTGCCAGCAGTGAGAGGGACACTGAAGCTTTCTTT.